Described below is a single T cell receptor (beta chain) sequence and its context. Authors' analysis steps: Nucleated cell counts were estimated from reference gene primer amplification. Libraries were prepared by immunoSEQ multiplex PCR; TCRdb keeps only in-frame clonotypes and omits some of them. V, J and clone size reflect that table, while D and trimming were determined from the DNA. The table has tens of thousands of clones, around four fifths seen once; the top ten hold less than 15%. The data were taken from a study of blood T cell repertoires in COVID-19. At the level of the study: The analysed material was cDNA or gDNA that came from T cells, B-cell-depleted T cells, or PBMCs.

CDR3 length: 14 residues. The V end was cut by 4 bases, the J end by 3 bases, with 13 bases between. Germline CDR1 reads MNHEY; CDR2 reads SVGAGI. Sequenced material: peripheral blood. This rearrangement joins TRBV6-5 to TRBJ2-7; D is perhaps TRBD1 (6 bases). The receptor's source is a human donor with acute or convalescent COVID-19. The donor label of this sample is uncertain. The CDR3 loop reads CASSSSGTNYEQYF. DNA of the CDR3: TGTGCCAGCAGTTCATCCGGGACAAACTACGAGCAGTACTTC.